In its sample, the clone carrying this T cell receptor (beta chain) was seen a few times. Its specificity is unknown. Other DNA sequences in the same sample also yield this CDR3. This entry belongs to a study of shared clonotypes between healthy human individuals. Assay used: immunoSEQ multiplex PCR; TCRdb lists only in-frame clones, some missing. The sample lists over 2 million clones; less than 95% were seen once. Germline V lookup: CDR1 LNHDA, CDR2 SQIVND (reference sequence). V was trimmed by 6 bases and J by 4 bases, leaving 13 bases between them. The CDR3 contains 14 residues. CD45RO-negative cells were positively selected for CCR7, leaving out terminally differentiated effector memory CD45RA+ cells. Overall study results and limits: Even with large depth, rarefaction showed that sorted-subset sequencing was incomplete. Only a few donors were included, so the genetic and exposure-history diversity represented was limited.

This sequence originates from a man aged 18 to 30 in good health. The rearrangement uses TRBV19 and TRBJ1-5, with D possibly TRBD1 on 5 matching bases. Sequenced: naive CD8+ T cells sorted from blood. DNA of the CDR3: TGTGCCAGTAGCGTCCGGGACCATAATCAGCCCCAGCATTTT. This codes for CASSVRDHNQPQHF.